This TCR beta chain was found in a study of cytomegalovirus exposure and HLA in healthy donors. Assay used: immunoSEQ multiplex PCR; TCRdb lists only in-frame clones, some missing. The repertoire holds approximately 120,000 clones, around 90% seen once, with about 2% in the top ten. V was trimmed by 3 bases and J by 3 bases, leaving 12 bases between them. The CDR3 contains 15 residues. Per germline, CDR1 MNHEY and CDR2 SVGAGI. The genes are TRBV6-5 and TRBJ1-3; the D is unclear. The specimen was PBMCs. The sequence derives from a woman younger than 30 in good health and CMV-seronegative. The CDR3 loop reads CASSYGGGSGNTIYF. The CDR3 DNA follows: TGTGCCAGCAGTTATGGCGGAGGCAGTGGAAACACCATATATTTT.